One and the same sample provided the 29 T cell receptor beta chains below, sequenced in a study of T cell repertoires in cytomegalovirus infection. The antigens these receptors bind are not known. TCRdb reprocessed the reads via MiXCR and lists one record per CDR3 protein. The repertoire has about 830,000 distinct CDR3 sequences, about 31% of them found once; the top ten carry around an eighth. The input for sequencing was cultured CD8+ T cells from PBMCs, taken from culture after CMV antigen stimulation. These TCRs come from a human donor in good health (CMV status not recorded). Some clones in this sample may be carry-over from other donors' samples.

The chain carries TRBV2 and TRBJ2-7, with TRBD2 matching 15 bases. With 9 bases clipped from V and 1 base from J, the junction kept 28 bases outside the gene matches. This CDR3 region has 23 residues. Germline CDR1 reads SNHLY; CDR2 reads FYNNEI. CDR3 protein: CARTVHAGLAGGKHTKTSYEQYV. CDR3 DNA: TGTGCCAGGACAGTACACGCGGGACTAGCGGGGGGTAAACATACGAAAACATCCTACGAGCAGTACGTC.

The V and J genes are TRBV12-3 or TRBV12-4 and TRBJ1-6; 9 positions match TRBD1. The CDR3 extends over 14 amino acids. The V gene end was trimmed by 5 bases and the J gene end by 7 bases; junction bases not matched to a gene: 3. The CDR3 reads CASSVGQGNSPLHF. The CDR3 DNA reads TGTGCCAGCAGTGTGGGACAGGGAAATTCACCCCTCCACTTT.

This clonotype was seen more than once but under ten times. This rearrangement joins TRBV27 to TRBJ2-3; the match to TRBD2 covers 8 bases. V lost 4 bases, J lost 1 base, and 7 bases stayed unmatched. The CDR3 is 16 residues long. Germline loops: CDR1 MNHEY, CDR2 SMNVEV (reference sequence). CDR3 in DNA: TGTGCCAGCAGTTCCTTTGAAGCGGGGGGCACAGATACGCAGTATTTT. Its translation: CASSSFEAGGTDTQYF.

This clonotype was detected many times. The rearrangement links TRBV7-9 to TRBJ2-6; no reliable D call. The germline V gene encodes CDR1 SEHNR and CDR2 FQNEAQ (reference sequence). The CDR3 has 15 amino acids. Between the trimmed V and J ends, which lost 2 bases and 0 bases, there was a span of 5 bases. The CDR3 loop reads CASSLRVSGANVLTF. CDR3 bases: TGTGCCAGCAGCTTACGAGTCTCTGGGGCCAACGTCCTGACTTTC.

The gene calls are TRBV7-9 and TRBJ1-2, with D maybe TRBD1 (6 bases). Trimming stripped 8 bases from V and 0 bases from J, with 16 bases between. CDR3 length: 15 amino acids. Looked up from germline, CDR1 is SEHNR and CDR2 is FQNEAQ (reference sequence). The CDR3 protein is CASFHRGNPNYGYTF. The CDR3 nucleotides are TGTGCCAGCTTTCATAGGGGGAATCCTAACTATGGCTACACCTTC. Combining the CDR3 with reference TRBV7-9 and TRBJ1-2 gives the whole variable domain DTGVSQNPRHKITKRGQNVTFRCDPISEHNRLYWYRQTLGQGPEFLTYFQNEAQLEKSRLLSDRFSAERPKGSFSTLEIQRTEQGDSAMYLCASFHRGNPNYGYTFGSGTRLTVV.

The rearrangement links TRBV14 to TRBJ2-3; no reliable D call. Germline loops: CDR1 SGHDN, CDR2 FVKESK. This CDR3 has 12 amino acids. The V and J ends lost 1 base and 8 bases respectively, with 7 bases between them. The DNA for the CDR3 is TGTGCCAGCAGCCAAGGGATGGGTACGCAGTATTTT. It yields the protein CASSQGMGTQYF. The full variable domain, rest sourced from reference TRBV14 and TRBJ2-3, is EAGVTQFPSHSVIEKGQTVTLRCDPISGHDNLYWYRRVMGKEIKFLLHFVKESKQDESGMPNNRFLAERTGGTYSTLKVQPAELEDSGVYFCASSQGMGTQYFGPGTRLTVL.

The rearrangement uses TRBV24-1 and TRBJ1-1; D might be TRBD1 (6 bases). Trimming cost V 8 bases and J 0 bases, with 9 bases left between them. Germline CDR1 and CDR2: KGHDR and SFDVKD. The CDR3 contains 13 residues. Here the CDR3 reads CATKAGVNTEAFF. The CDR3 DNA reads as TGTGCCACCAAGGCAGGGGTGAACACTGAAGCTTTCTTT.

V is TRBV2 and J is TRBJ1-1, with D perhaps matching TRBD1 (6 bases). V was pared by 1 base and J by 1 base, with 7 bases between. Per germline, CDR1 SNHLY and CDR2 FYNNEI. The length of the CDR3 is 14 residues. CDR3 sequence: CASSEGGANTEAFF. In DNA form, the CDR3 reads TGTGCCAGCAGTGAAGGGGGGGCGAACACTGAAGCTTTCTTT.

A few counts support this clonotype. The chain joins TRBV5-6 to TRBJ2-7, with TRBD1 matching over 9 bases. The CDR3 length is 14 residues. CDR1 is SGHDT and CDR2 is YYEEEE in the germline V gene. Unmatched junction bases numbered 9, after V lost 4 bases and J lost 7 bases. CDR3 sequence (DNA): TGTGCCAGCAGCGCAGGGACAGGGTATCGGGAGCAGTACGTC. Translation gives CASSAGTGYREQYV.

This clonotype was picked up many times. The genes are TRBV7-8 and TRBJ2-1, with TRBD2 identical over 8 bases. V trimming: 5 bases; J trimming: 2 bases; junction bases outside the gene matches: 2. The CDR3 consists of 14 residues. In germline, CDR1 is SGHVS, CDR2 FQNEAQ. The CDR3 here is CASSRGGAYNEQFF. The CDR3 nucleotides are TGTGCCAGCAGCCGGGGGGGAGCCTACAATGAGCAGTTCTTC. Complete variable domain (other parts from reference TRBV7-8 and TRBJ2-1): GAGVSQSPRYKVAKRGQDVALRCDPISGHVSLFWYQQALGQGPEFLTYFQNEAQLDKSGLPSDRFFAERPEGSVSTLKIQRTQQEDSAVYLCASSRGGAYNEQFFGPGTRLTVL.

The genes are TRBV11-2 and TRBJ1-1; D gene uncertain. Germline V gene lookup returns CDR1 SGHAT and CDR2 FQNNGV. V lost 4 bases and J 0 bases, leaving 12 bases between the germline ends. The CDR3 totals 15 residues. The CDR3 DNA reads TGTGCCAGCAGCTCGGAACCCCCTATGAACACTGAAGCTTTCTTT. Translated, it gives CASSSEPPMNTEAFF.

This rearrangement joins TRBV29-1 to TRBJ2-1, with a possible D match to TRBD1 (6 bases). The germline gives CDR1 SQVTM, CDR2 ANQGSEA. Trimming took off 1 base at V and 8 bases at J, with 12 bases between the two ends. The CDR3 contains 13 residues. The chain's CDR3 is CSVEGRTADEQFF. CDR3 coding DNA: TGCAGCGTTGAAGGGCGGACAGCCGATGAGCAGTTCTTC.

The J gene is TRBJ2-7, the V gene TRBV5-4; D is ambiguous. The CDR3 runs 15 residues. V lost 6 bases, J lost 1 base, and 17 bases lay in between. The V gene's germline CDR1 is SGHNT and CDR2 YYREEE (reference sequence). The CDR3 protein is CASNFVGSPSYEQYF. The CDR3 bases are TGTGCCAGCAACTTTGTAGGCTCTCCTTCCTACGAGCAGTACTTC.

The rearrangement links TRBV15 to TRBJ2-7; no reliable D call. V lost 0 bases and J lost 5, with 20 bases in between. Germline assignment: CDR1 LNHNV and CDR2 YYDKDF (reference sequence). The CDR3 consists of 17 residues. CDR3 amino acids: CATSRDPKTASEDEQYF. DNA of the CDR3: TGTGCCACCAGCAGAGATCCGAAAACAGCGAGTGAGGACGAGCAGTACTTC. Using reference TRBV15 and TRBJ2-7 for the parts outside the CDR3, the full variable domain is DAMVIQNPRYQVTQFGKPVTLSCSQTLNHNVMYWYQQKSSQAPKLLFHYYDKDFNNEADTPDNFQSRRPNTSFCFLDIRSPGLGDTAMYLCATSRDPKTASEDEQYFGPGTRLTVT.

This clonotype was seen only a few times. This chain connects TRBV5-6 to TRBJ1-1, with D perhaps TRBD1 (6 bases). V was trimmed by 4 bases and J by 2 bases, leaving 18 bases between them. Germline CDR1 reads SGHDT; CDR2 reads YYEEEE. The CDR3 runs 16 residues. CDR3 protein: CASSPEGGSGNTEAFF. CDR3 bases: TGTGCCAGCAGCCCGGAAGGGGGGAGTGGAAACACTGAAGCTTTCTTT.

The chain carries TRBV10-3 and TRBJ1-2; 7 bases match TRBD1. The CDR3 is 14 amino acids. The V gene's germline CDR1 is ENHRY and CDR2 SYGVKD. Losses at the gene ends were 3 bases for V and 7 bases for J; bases not matched to a gene: 8. The CDR3 sequence is CAISDQGGEGGYTF. The CDR3 bases are TGTGCCATCAGTGACCAGGGGGGGGAAGGTGGCTACACCTTC.

This rearrangement joins TRBV10-3 to TRBJ2-3; D is ambiguous. Germline V gene lookup returns CDR1 ENHRY and CDR2 SYGVKD. V lost 0 bases to trimming and J lost 6 bases, with 7 bases between them. This CDR3 region has 13 residues. The CDR3 here is CAISESVADTQYF. In DNA, the CDR3 is TGTGCCATCAGTGAGTCCGTCGCTGATACGCAGTATTTT.

The rearrangement links TRBV6-5 to TRBJ2-3; 8 bases align to TRBD2. V lost 8 bases to trimming and J lost 6 bases; unmatched junction nucleotides: 10. The CDR3 extends over 14 amino acids. Looked up from germline, CDR1 is MNHEY and CDR2 is SVGAGI. DNA of the CDR3: TGTGCCAGCGGGCTAAGCGGGGGTTCCGATACGCAGTATTTT. Translation: CASGLSGGSDTQYF.

The rearrangement joins TRBV10-3 to TRBJ2-2; possible D gene TRBD1, 6 bases. The CDR3 covers 17 residues. CDR1 is ENHRY and CDR2 is SYGVKD in the germline V gene. Trimming took off 4 bases at V and 4 bases at J, with 19 bases between the two ends. CDR3 nucleotides: TGTGCCATCAGTGCCCGGGACACCGAAAGAAGCACCGGGGAGCTGTTTTTT. Its protein product is CAISARDTERSTGELFF.

The chain recombines TRBV27 with TRBJ2-1; maybe TRBD1 (6 bases). The germline gives CDR1 MNHEY, CDR2 SMNVEV (reference sequence). CDR3 length equals 14 residues. Trimming pared 4 bases from V and 4 bases from J, leaving 11 bases between. CDR3 residues: CASSWGPIYNEQFF. The DNA of the CDR3 is TGTGCCAGCAGTTGGGGGCCCATTTACAATGAGCAGTTCTTC.

In its sample, this clonotype was seen a few times. Here the CDR3 reads CASSIDMGWTKNIQYF. In nucleotides, the CDR3 is TGTGCCAGTAGTATAGATATGGGGTGGACCAAAAACATTCAGTACTTC. The rearrangement links TRBV19 to TRBJ2-4, with no clear D. In germline, CDR1 is LNHDA, CDR2 SQIVND (reference sequence). Trimming took off 0 bases at V and 2 bases at J, with 11 bases between the two ends. CDR3 length: 16 amino acids.

This clonotype was counted at least ten times. J is TRBJ2-2 and V is TRBV7-9; 7 nucleotides agree with TRBD2. Germline V gene sequence: CDR1 SEHNR, CDR2 FQNEAQ (reference sequence). The junction had 4 bases not matched to a gene; V was cut back by 0 bases and J by 0 bases. The CDR3 length is 17 residues. CDR3 region: CASSLASGPANTGELFF. The CDR3 nucleotides are TGTGCCAGCAGCTTAGCTAGCGGGCCCGCGAACACCGGGGAGCTGTTTTTT.

This clonotype was counted a few times. The chain couples TRBV12-5 to TRBJ1-2; 9 nucleotides align to TRBD1. The trim removed 1 base at V and 7 bases at J, leaving 1 base unmatched. The germline CDR1 and CDR2 sequences are LGHNT and FRNRAP. The CDR3 has 13 residues. In DNA, the CDR3 is TGTGCTAGTGGTTTGGGACAGGGGGGTGGCTACACCTTC. Its translation: CASGLGQGGGYTF.

This sequence joins TRBV19 and TRBJ2-1; 8 nucleotides agree with TRBD2. The length of the CDR3 is 15 residues. Per germline, CDR1 LNHDA and CDR2 SQIVND (reference sequence). V was pared by 7 bases and J by 6 bases, with 11 bases of the junction left unmatched. CDR3 DNA: TGTGCCAGTACCAAAACCGGGGGGGGCCTCAATGAGCAGTTCTTC. The encoded protein is CASTKTGGGLNEQFF.

The chain recombines TRBV28 with TRBJ1-4, with 10 bases lining up with TRBD1. Germline CDR1 MDHEN, CDR2 SYDVKM. Germline trimming cut 6 bases from V and 1 base from J; bases unmatched to any gene: 5. The CDR3 is 16 residues long. The CDR3 nucleotides read TGTGCCAGCAGCCGTGGACAGGGGGGAACTAATGAAAAACTGTTTTTT. Translation: CASSRGQGGTNEKLFF.

This clonotype was seen ten or more times. The CDR3 bases are TGTGCCAGCAGCTTAGGGTCGATGGGGTACAATGAGCAGTTCTTC. Its translation: CASSLGSMGYNEQFF. The chain couples TRBV7-3 to TRBJ2-1; D remains ambiguous. The germline V gene has CDR1 SGHTA and CDR2 FQGTGA. Trimming cost V 2 bases and J 4 bases, with 12 bases left between them. CDR3 length: 15 residues.

This clonotype was detected only once. The chain is built from TRBV20-1 and TRBJ2-5, with D tentatively TRBD1 (6 bases). This CDR3 spans 14 amino acids. V dropped 3 bases and J dropped 1 base, with 12 bases sitting between them. The germline gives CDR1 DFQATT, CDR2 SNEGSKA (reference sequence). The CDR3 here is CSARDDRFQETQYF. For the CDR3, the DNA is TGCAGTGCTAGGGACGACAGGTTCCAAGAGACCCAGTACTTC.

This clonotype has a handful of counts. This sequence joins TRBV12-5 and TRBJ2-1; maybe TRBD1 (6 bases). Looked up from germline, CDR1 is LGHNT and CDR2 is FRNRAP. V was clipped by 5 bases and J by 3 bases, with 17 bases between them. This CDR3 region has 16 residues. The CDR3 nucleotides read TGTGCTAGTGGTCGAAGCACCGGGACACACTACAATGAGCAGTTCTTC. It codes for CASGRSTGTHYNEQFF.

This clonotype was seen only once. This chain joins TRBV29-1 and TRBJ2-1; 16 positions match TRBD2. CDR1 is SQVTM and CDR2 is ANQGSEA in the germline V gene. V lost 7 bases and J lost 8; bases outside the gene matches: 8. This CDR3 contains 15 residues. The CDR3 bases are TGCAGCGGGGGGACTAGCGGGGGGGCTATAGATGAGCAGTTCTTC. This sequence encodes CSGGTSGGAIDEQFF.